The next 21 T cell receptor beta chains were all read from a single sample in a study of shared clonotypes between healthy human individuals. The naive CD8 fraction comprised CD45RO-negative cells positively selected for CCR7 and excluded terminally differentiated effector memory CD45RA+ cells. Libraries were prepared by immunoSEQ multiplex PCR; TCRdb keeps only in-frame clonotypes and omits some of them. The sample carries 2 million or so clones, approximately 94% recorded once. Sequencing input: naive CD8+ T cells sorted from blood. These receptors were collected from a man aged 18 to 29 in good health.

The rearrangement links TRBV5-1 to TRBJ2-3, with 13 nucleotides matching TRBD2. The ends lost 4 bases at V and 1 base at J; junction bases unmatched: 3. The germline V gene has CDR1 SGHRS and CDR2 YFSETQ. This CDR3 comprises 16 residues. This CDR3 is CASSQGTSGGTDTQYF. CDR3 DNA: TGCGCCAGCAGCCAGGGGACTAGCGGGGGCACAGATACGCAGTATTTT.

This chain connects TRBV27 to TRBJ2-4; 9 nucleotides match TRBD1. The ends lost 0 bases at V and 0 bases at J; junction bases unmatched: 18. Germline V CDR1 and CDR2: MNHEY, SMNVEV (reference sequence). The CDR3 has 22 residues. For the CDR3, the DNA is TGTGCCAGCAGTTTATCGGGTATCGGGATTGGCAGGACAGGGGCAGCCAAAAACATTCAGTACTTC. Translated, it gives CASSLSGIGIGRTGAAKNIQYF.

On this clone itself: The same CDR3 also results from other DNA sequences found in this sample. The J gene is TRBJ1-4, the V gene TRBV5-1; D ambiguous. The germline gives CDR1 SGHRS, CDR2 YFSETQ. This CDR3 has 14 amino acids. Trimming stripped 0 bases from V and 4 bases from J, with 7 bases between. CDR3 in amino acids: CASSLGSLNEKLFF. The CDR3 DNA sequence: TGCGCCAGCAGCTTGGGCAGCCTTAATGAAAAACTGTTTTTT.

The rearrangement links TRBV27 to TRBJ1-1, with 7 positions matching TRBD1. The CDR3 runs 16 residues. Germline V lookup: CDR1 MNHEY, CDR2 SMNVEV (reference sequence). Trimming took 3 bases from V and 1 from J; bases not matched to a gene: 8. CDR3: CASSFLRGEGNTEAFF. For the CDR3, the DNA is TGTGCCAGCAGTTTCCTCAGGGGGGAGGGGAACACTGAAGCTTTCTTT.

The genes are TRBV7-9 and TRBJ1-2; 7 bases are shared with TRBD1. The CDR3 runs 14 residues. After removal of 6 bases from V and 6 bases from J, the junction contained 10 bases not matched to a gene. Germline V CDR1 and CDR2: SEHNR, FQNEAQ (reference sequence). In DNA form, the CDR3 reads TGTGCCAGCAGTCATCCTCTAGGACAGGATGGCTACACCTTC. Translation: CASSHPLGQDGYTF.

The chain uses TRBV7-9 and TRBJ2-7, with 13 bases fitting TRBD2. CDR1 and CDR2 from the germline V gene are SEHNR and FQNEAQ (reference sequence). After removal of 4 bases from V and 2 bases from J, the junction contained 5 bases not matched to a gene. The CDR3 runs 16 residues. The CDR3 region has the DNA TGTGCCAGCAGCTCAAGGACTAGCGGGGGAGCCTACGAGCAGTACTTC. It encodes CASSSRTSGGAYEQYF.

The CDR3 DNA reads TGTGCCAGCAGCAGAGGGGCCGGGACAGGGCTCAATGAGCAGTTCTTC. Protein: CASSRGAGTGLNEQFF. V usage is TRBV7-9 and J usage is TRBJ2-1; TRBD1 matches at 9 bases. The CDR3 is made up of 16 amino acids. V was clipped by 5 bases and J by 6 bases; unmatched bases: 11. Per the germline V gene, CDR1 is SEHNR and CDR2 is FQNEAQ (reference sequence). The full variable domain, in which reference TRBV7-9 and TRBJ2-1 provide the parts outside the CDR3, is DTGVSQNPRHKITKRGQNVTFRCDPISEHNRLYWYRQTLGQGPEFLTYFQNEAQLEKSRLLSDRFSAERPKGSFSTLEIQRTEQGDSAMYLCASSRGAGTGLNEQFFGPGTRLTVL.

As DNA, the CDR3 is TGCAGCGCCGGCTCTGGGTACTATGGCTACACCTTC. Its protein product is CSAGSGYYGYTF. This chain joins TRBV29-1 and TRBJ1-2; D gene uncertain. The CDR3 length is 12 residues. Germline assignment: CDR1 SQVTM and CDR2 ANQGSEA. V lost 7 bases to trimming and J lost 3 bases, with 12 bases between them.

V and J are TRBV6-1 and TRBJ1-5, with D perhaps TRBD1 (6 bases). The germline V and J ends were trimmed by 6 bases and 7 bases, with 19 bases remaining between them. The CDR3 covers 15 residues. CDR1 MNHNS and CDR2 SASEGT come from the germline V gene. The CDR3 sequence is CASRDMGHGGQPQHF. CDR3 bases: TGTGCCAGCAGGGACATGGGACACGGGGGACAGCCCCAGCATTTT.

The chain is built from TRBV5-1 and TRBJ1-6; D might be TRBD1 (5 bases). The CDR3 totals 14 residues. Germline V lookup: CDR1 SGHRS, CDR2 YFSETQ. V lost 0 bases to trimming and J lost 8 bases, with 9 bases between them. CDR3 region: CASSLGGFDSPLHF. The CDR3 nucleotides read TGCGCCAGCAGCTTGGGGGGGTTTGATTCACCCCTCCACTTT.

In DNA form, the CDR3 reads TGTGCCAGCAGCGAAGCCGGGACAGCCTCCTACGAGCAGTACTTC. It is translated as CASSEAGTASYEQYF. This rearrangement joins TRBV5-4 to TRBJ2-7, with TRBD1 matching 7 bases. Germline CDR1 SGHNT, CDR2 YYREEE (reference sequence). CDR3 size: 15 residues. V lost 4 bases and J lost 0; bases outside the gene matches: 7.

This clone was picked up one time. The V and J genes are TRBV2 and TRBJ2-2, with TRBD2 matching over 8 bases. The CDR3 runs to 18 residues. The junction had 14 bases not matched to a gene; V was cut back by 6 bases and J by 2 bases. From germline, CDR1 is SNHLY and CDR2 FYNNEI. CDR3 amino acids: CASSSPLSGGPNTGELFF. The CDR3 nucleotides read TGTGCCAGCAGCTCCCCCCTAAGCGGGGGCCCCAACACCGGGGAGCTGTTTTTT.

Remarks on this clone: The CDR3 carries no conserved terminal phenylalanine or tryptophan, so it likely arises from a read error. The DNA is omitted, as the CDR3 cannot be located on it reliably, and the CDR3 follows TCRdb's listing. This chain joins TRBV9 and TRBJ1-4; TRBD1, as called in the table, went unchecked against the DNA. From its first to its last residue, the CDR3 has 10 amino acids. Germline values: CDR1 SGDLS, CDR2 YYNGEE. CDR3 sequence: CASRPGQGVS.

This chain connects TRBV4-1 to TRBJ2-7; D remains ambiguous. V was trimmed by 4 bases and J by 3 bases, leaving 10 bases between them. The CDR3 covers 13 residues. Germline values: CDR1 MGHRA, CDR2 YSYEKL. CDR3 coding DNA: TGCGCCAGCAGCCCTTCAGCAGGCTACGAGCAGTACTTC. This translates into CASSPSAGYEQYF.

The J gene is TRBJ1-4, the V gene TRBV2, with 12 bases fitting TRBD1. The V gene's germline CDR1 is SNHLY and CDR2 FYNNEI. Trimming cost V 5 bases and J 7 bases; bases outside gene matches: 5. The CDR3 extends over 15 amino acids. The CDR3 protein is CASSPGTGGFEKLFF. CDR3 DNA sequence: TGTGCCAGCAGTCCCGGGACAGGGGGCTTTGAAAAACTGTTTTTT.

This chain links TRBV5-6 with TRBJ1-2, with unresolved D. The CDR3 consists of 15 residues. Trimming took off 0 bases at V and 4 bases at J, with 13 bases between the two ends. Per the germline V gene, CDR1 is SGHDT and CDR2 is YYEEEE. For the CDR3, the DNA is TGTGCCAGCAGCTTGGAAGGGAATATCCCCTATGGCTACACCTTC. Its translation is CASSLEGNIPYGYTF.

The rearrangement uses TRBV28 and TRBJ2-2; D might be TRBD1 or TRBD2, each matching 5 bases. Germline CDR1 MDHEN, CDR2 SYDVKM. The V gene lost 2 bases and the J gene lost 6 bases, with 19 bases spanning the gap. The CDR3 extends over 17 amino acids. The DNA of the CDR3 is TGTGCCAGCAGTTTACCTCTCTGGGGGAAGGACGCCGGGGAGCTGTTTTTT. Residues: CASSLPLWGKDAGELFF.

The CDR3 is CASSAPAGGPGEQFF. DNA for the CDR3: TGTGCCAGCAGTGCCCCGGCGGGAGGGCCGGGTGAGCAGTTCTTC. V and J are TRBV6-1 and TRBJ2-1; 9 bases match TRBD2. The CDR3 length is 15 residues. From germline, CDR1 is MNHNS and CDR2 SASEGT. J was trimmed by 9 bases and V by 4 bases; bases with no gene match: 10.

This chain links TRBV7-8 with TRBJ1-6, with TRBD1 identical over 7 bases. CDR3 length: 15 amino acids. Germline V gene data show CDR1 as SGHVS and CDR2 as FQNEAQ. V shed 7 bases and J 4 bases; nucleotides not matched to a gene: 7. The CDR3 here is CASTPETGYNSPLHF. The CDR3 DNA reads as TGTGCCAGCACCCCGGAGACAGGGTATAATTCACCCCTCCACTTT.

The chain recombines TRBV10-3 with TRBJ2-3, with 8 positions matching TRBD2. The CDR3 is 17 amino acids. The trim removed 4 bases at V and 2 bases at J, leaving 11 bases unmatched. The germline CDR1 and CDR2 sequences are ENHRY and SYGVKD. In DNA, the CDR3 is TGTGCCATCAGTGCCCAACCACTAGCGGCAACCACAGATACGCAGTATTTT. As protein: CAISAQPLAATTDTQYF.

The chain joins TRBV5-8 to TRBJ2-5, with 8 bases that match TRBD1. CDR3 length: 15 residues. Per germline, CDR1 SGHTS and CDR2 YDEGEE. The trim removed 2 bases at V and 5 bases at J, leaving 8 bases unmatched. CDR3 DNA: TGTGCCAGCAGCTTCGGACAGGGCCCCCTGGAGACCCAGTACTTC. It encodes CASSFGQGPLETQYF.